In this sample, the clone carrying this T cell receptor (beta chain) turned up a few times. Antigen specificity is unknown. The data stem from a study of beta chain features in type 1 diabetes. Whole-study results and caveats: A cDNA-based sequencing approach could over-represent cells with high TCR expression.

The CDR3 has 15 amino acids. Germline V gene data show CDR1 as LGHNT and CDR2 as FRNRAP. Trimming removed 4 bases at V and 2 bases at J, with 14 bases between. A CD45RO/CCR7/CD25/CD127/CD95/CD27 panel sorted naive, central memory, regulatory and stem cell-like memory CD4+ cells. TCRB transcripts that were expressed got sequenced, as all of the isolated RNA had been reverse transcribed. Generated by immunoSEQ multiplex PCR, the TCRdb table keeps only in-frame clones and is missing some. The repertoire holds about 620,000 clones, with 15% to 17% as singletons. V usage is TRBV12-5 and J usage is TRBJ1-2; no definite D call. This receptor was taken from a man younger than 30 in good health. What was sequenced was naive CD4+ T cells from blood. The CDR3 here is CASGSPSQQNYGYTF. The CDR3 DNA follows: TGTGCTAGTGGTTCACCGTCACAGCAGAACTATGGCTACACCTTC.